The entry below describes one TCR beta chain. Germline loops: CDR1 SGHDN, CDR2 FVKESK. The CDR3 sequence is 14 residues long. V lost 0 bases and J lost 7, with 9 bases in between. This record comes from a study of T cell responses to AZD1222 COVID-19 vaccine. The method was immunoSEQ multiplex PCR; TCRdb's version includes in-frame clones alone and lacks a portion of them. The sample contains 120,000 or so clones, approximately 88% of which appear only once. Source: peripheral blood, taken on day 0 of AZD1222 vaccination. The clonotype originates from an adult in good health. The rearrangement joins TRBV14 to TRBJ2-2, with D perhaps TRBD2 (6 bases). The chain's CDR3 is CASSQDLGGGELFF. The CDR3 nucleotides are TGTGCCAGCAGCCAAGATCTGGGAGGCGGGGAGCTGTTTTTT. Using reference TRBV14 and TRBJ2-2 for the parts outside the CDR3, the full variable domain is EAGVTQFPSHSVIEKGQTVTLRCDPISGHDNLYWYRRVMGKEIKFLLHFVKESKQDESGMPNNRFLAERTGGTYSTLKVQPAELEDSGVYFCASSQDLGGGELFFGEGSRLTVL.